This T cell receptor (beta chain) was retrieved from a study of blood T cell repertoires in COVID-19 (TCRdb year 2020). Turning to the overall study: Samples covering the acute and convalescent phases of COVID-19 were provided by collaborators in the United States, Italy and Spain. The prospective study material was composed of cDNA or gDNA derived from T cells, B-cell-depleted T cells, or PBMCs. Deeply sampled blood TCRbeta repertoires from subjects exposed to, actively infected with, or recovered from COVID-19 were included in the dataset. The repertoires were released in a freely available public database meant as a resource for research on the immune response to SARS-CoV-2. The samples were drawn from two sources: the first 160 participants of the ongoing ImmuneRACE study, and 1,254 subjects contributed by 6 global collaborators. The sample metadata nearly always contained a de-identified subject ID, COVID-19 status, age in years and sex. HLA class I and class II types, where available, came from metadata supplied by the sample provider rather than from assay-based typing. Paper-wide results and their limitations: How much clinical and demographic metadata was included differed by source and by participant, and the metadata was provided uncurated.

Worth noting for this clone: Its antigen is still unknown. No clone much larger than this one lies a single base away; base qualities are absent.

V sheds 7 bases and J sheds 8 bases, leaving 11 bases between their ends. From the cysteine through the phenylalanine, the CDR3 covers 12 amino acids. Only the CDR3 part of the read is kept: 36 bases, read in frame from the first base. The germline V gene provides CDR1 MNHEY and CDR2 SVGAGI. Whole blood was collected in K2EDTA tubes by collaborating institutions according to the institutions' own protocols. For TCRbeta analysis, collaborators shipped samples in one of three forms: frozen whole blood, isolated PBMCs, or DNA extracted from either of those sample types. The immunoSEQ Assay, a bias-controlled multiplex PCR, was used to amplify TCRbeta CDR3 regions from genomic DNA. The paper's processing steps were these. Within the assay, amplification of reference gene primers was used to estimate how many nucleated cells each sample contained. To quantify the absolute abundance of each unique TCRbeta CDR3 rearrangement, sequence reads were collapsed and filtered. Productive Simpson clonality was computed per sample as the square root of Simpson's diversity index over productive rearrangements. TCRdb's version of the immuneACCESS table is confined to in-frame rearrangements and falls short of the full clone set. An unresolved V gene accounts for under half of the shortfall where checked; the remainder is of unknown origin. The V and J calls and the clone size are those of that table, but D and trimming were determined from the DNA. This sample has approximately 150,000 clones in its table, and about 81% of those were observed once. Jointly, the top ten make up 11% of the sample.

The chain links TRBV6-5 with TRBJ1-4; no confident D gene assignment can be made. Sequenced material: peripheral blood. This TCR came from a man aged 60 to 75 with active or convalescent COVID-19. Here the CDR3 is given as CASTGRMEKLFF. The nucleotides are TGTGCCAGCACCGGGAGGATGGAAAAACTGTTTTTT.